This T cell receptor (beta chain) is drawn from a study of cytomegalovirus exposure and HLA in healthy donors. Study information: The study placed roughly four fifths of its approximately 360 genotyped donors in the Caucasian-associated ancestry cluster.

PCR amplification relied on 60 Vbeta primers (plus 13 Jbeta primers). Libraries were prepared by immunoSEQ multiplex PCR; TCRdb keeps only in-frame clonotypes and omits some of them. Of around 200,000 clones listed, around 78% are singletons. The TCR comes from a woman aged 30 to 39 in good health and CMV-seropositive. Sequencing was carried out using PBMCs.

Written as DNA, the CDR3 is TGTGCCAGCAGACAGAGACTAGCGGGAGGGGCCTACGAGCAGTACTTC. Residues: CASRQRLAGGAYEQYF. The chain has TRBV7-2 and TRBJ2-7; 14 nucleotides align to TRBD2. Trimming at V came to 6 bases and at J to 2 bases, leaving 6 bases not matched to a gene. CDR3 length equals 16 residues. The V gene's germline CDR1 is SGHTA and CDR2 FQGNSA.